Following are 5 T cell receptor beta chains from one sample sequenced in a study of regulatory T cells in long-lasting Graves disease. Researchers made TCR beta libraries by using iRepertoire HTBI primers and running Arm-PCR on CDR3 regions. TCRdb redid the calling of the multiplex PCR reads with MiXCR, one entry per CDR3 protein. The data hold some 370,000 distinct CDR3 sequences, with about 10% observed a single time. Time point reported: newly diagnosed GD, antithyroid drugs for less than 3 months. Following extraction of RNA from PBMCs, that RNA was used to make the TCR library. In addition, the sample was reused for a study of T cells in Graves' hyperthyroidism and ophthalmopathy.

This specimen was peripheral blood mononuclear cells (PBMCs), taken at new diagnosis, from a patient treated with antithyroid drugs. The receptors originated from a woman younger than 30 with Graves disease.

This clonotype came up many times. The chain links TRBV6-2 or TRBV6-3 to TRBJ2-7; D is ambiguous. Germline loops: CDR1 MNHEY, CDR2 SVGEGT. V lost 4 bases to trimming and J lost 4 bases, with 14 bases between them. CDR3 length: 14 amino acids. In nucleotides, the CDR3 is TGTGCCAGCAGTTTTGGGGTATTGAATTACGAGCAGTACTTC. Translation: CASSFGVLNYEQYF.

This clonotype was seen repeatedly, ten times or more. The chain combines TRBV6-8 with TRBJ2-1; no clear D gene. The length of the CDR3 is 13 residues. With 3 bases removed from V and 7 bases from J, the gap between germline ends came to 10 bases. Germline V gene sequence: CDR1 MNHGY, CDR2 SAAAGT. CDR3 protein: CASSYSQRNEQFF. CDR3 in DNA: TGTGCCAGCAGTTATAGTCAGAGAAATGAGCAGTTCTTC.

Details on this clonotype: Sequence at one end of the junction differs from germline and may be a read error. V gene TRBV9 combines with J gene TRBJ2-5, with 9 bases fitting TRBD2. This CDR3 is 14 amino acids long. The V gene's germline CDR1 is SGDLS and CDR2 YYNGEE. The CDR3 sequence: CASSRGLAEEIQYF. The CDR3 DNA follows: TGTGCCAGCAGCAGGGGACTAGCTGAGGAGATCCAGTACTTC.

There are many counts of this clonotype. The chain is built from TRBV2 and TRBJ2-7; 7 bases align to TRBD1. This CDR3 spans 12 amino acids. CDR1 and CDR2 from the germline V gene are SNHLY and FYNNEI. J lost 1 base, V lost 10 bases, and 4 bases had no gene match. CDR3 in DNA: TGTGCCACCGGGGACAGTTCCTACGAGCAGTACTTC. Its translation is CATGDSSYEQYF.

This clonotype has ten or more counts. This rearrangement joins TRBV6-2 or TRBV6-3 to TRBJ1-2, with a possible D match to TRBD1 (5 bases). CDR3 length: 15 residues. V was shortened by 2 bases and J by 6 bases, with 16 bases between the two germline ends. The germline gives CDR1 MNHEY, CDR2 SVGEGT. The CDR3 here is CASSYESRVANGYTF. Written as DNA, the CDR3 is TGTGCCAGCAGTTACGAGTCCAGGGTGGCGAATGGCTACACCTTC.